Below, one T cell receptor beta chain is given with its context. Germline CDR1 SGHTS, CDR2 YDEGEE. This CDR3 is 16 amino acids long. The junction had 7 bases not matched to a gene; V was cut back by 3 bases and J by 2 bases. Per the authors' pipeline: Scientists estimated how many nucleated cells there were by amplifying reference gene primers. Measured with immunoSEQ multiplex PCR; TCRdb has only the in-frame clones, and not every one. That table is the source of V, J and clone size, and D and trimming were worked out from the DNA. Of 200,000 to 300,000 clones detected, roughly 87% appear once; the ten largest clones hold around 7.8%. This entry belongs to a study of blood T cell repertoires in COVID-19. Study in general: COVID-19 samples, acute and convalescent, were from the United States, Italy and Spain. PBMCs, B-cell-depleted T cells, or T cells provided the cDNA or gDNA that made up the material.

The receptor was isolated from a man aged 60-69 years who had recovered from COVID-19. The sequencing sample was made of peripheral blood. The chain recombines TRBV5-8 with TRBJ2-3; 9 bases are shared with TRBD2. CDR3 region: CASSSGTSSITDTQYF. Here the CDR3 DNA reads TGTGCCAGCAGCTCAGGGACTAGCAGTATCACAGATACGCAGTATTTT.